This passage covers 26 T cell receptor beta chains from one sample sequenced in a study of blood T cell repertoires in COVID-19. Libraries were prepared by immunoSEQ multiplex PCR; TCRdb keeps only in-frame clonotypes and omits some of them. The repertoire has 250,000 to 350,000 clones, less than 85% of them found once; the top ten carry roughly 1.5%. The material sequenced was peripheral blood. These receptors all come from a human donor with COVID-19, enrolled during active disease. The donor label of this sample is uncertain.

The chain joins TRBV6-5 to TRBJ1-1; D gene unclear. The V end was cut by 0 bases, the J end by 4 bases, with 9 bases between. The germline V gene encodes CDR1 MNHEY and CDR2 SVGAGI. The CDR3 runs to 14 residues. The CDR3, as DNA: TGTGCCAGCAGTTACTCGCGGCGTTCCACTGAAGCTTTCTTT. Its protein is CASSYSRRSTEAFF.

This rearrangement joins TRBV19 to TRBJ2-5; perhaps TRBD1 as D (5 bases). Germline V gene lookup returns CDR1 LNHDA and CDR2 SQIVND (reference sequence). This CDR3 has 13 amino acids. With 3 bases removed from V and 5 bases from J, the gap between germline ends came to 10 bases. The CDR3 DNA sequence: TGTGCCAGTAGTATCCAGGGTGGCGAGACCCAGTACTTC. As protein: CASSIQGGETQYF.

The rearrangement joins TRBV20-1 to TRBJ1-1; D remains ambiguous. Between the trimmed V and J ends, which lost 3 bases and 3 bases, there was a span of 11 bases. Germline V gives CDR1 DFQATT, CDR2 SNEGSKA (reference sequence). The CDR3 loop spans 13 amino acids. The CDR3 is CSASTQADTEAFF. The CDR3 DNA reads as TGCAGTGCTAGTACGCAGGCAGACACTGAAGCTTTCTTT.

The chain combines TRBV6-5 with TRBJ1-1; maybe TRBD1 (5 bases). CDR3 size: 14 residues. V shed 4 bases and J shed 1 base, with 10 bases lying between them. Germline loops: CDR1 MNHEY, CDR2 SVGAGI. The CDR3 DNA reads TGTGCCAGCAGTTTACGGGGGGGGAACACTGAAGCTTTCTTT. Translation: CASSLRGGNTEAFF.

The chain employs TRBV6-5 and TRBJ2-3; D is possibly TRBD1 (5 bases). Germline lookup yields CDR1 MNHEY and CDR2 SVGAGI. The CDR3 contains 15 residues. The V end was cut by 6 bases, the J end by 4 bases, with 17 bases between. Written as DNA, the CDR3 is TGTGCCAGCAGGCCGGCCCAGGACACGCCAGATACGCAGTATTTT. This translates into CASRPAQDTPDTQYF.

The V call is TRBV6-5, the J call TRBJ1-2; TRBD1 might be the D (5 bases). Trimming pared 11 bases from V and 6 bases from J, leaving 16 bases between. CDR1 and CDR2 from the germline V gene are MNHEY and SVGAGI. The CDR3 contains 12 residues. The DNA of the CDR3 is TGTGCCGGGGAAAGGGGAGGCCATGGCTACACCTTC. This encodes CAGERGGHGYTF.

This clone was found once. This chain connects TRBV19 to TRBJ1-2; the match to TRBD1 covers 7 bases. Trimming took 5 bases from V and 4 from J; bases not matched to a gene: 4. Germline assignment: CDR1 LNHDA and CDR2 SQIVND (reference sequence). The CDR3 is 13 amino acids. CDR3 sequence: CASSLGQPYGYTF. In nucleotides, the CDR3 is TGTGCCAGTAGTTTGGGACAGCCCTATGGCTACACCTTC.

The chain is built from TRBV6-4 and TRBJ2-7; perhaps TRBD2 as D (5 bases). The length of the CDR3 is 17 residues. Trimming took 2 bases from V and 3 from J, leaving 20 bases between them. Germline loops: CDR1 MRHNA, CDR2 SNTAGT. CDR3 nucleotide sequence: TGTGCCAGCAGTGACACCCCCCTGAGGGTCCCCAACTACGAGCAGTACTTC. This codes for CASSDTPLRVPNYEQYF.

This clone was counted once. One base away lies a much larger clone, so this may be a sequencing read error. This sample also contains other DNA sequences that code for the same CDR3. V gene TRBV6-5 combines with J gene TRBJ1-3; 7 nucleotides line up with TRBD1. The CDR3 spans 14 residues. The trim removed 5 bases at V and 3 bases at J, leaving 4 bases unmatched. Germline V gives CDR1 MNHEY, CDR2 SVGAGI. The CDR3 nucleotides are TGTGCCAGCAGTCGTGACAGGGTTGGAAACACCATATATTTT. As protein: CASSRDRVGNTIYF.

This sequence joins TRBV10-3 and TRBJ1-1; TRBD1 agrees at 7 bases. This CDR3 is 12 amino acids long. J was trimmed by 3 bases and V by 6 bases; bases with no gene match: 1. Germline CDR1 ENHRY, CDR2 SYGVKD. CDR3 amino acids: CAIRGQDTEAFF. As DNA, the CDR3 is TGTGCCATCAGAGGACAGGACACTGAAGCTTTCTTT.

The rearrangement joins TRBV16 to TRBJ1-1, with TRBD1 identical over 7 bases. Germline V gene lookup returns CDR1 KGHSY and CDR2 FQNENV. The CDR3 is 15 amino acids. The V segment lost 0 bases and the J segment 10 bases; nucleotides outside the gene matches: 11. This CDR3 is CASSQSGQGERGAFF. The CDR3 DNA reads as TGTGCCAGCAGCCAATCAGGCCAGGGGGAGAGAGGAGCTTTCTTT. The full variable domain, its missing parts supplied by reference TRBV16 and TRBJ1-1, is GEEVAQTPKHLVRGEGQKAKLYCAPIKGHSYVFWYQQVLKNEFKFLISFQNENVFDETGMPKERFSAKCLPNSPCSLEIQATKLEDSAVYFCASSQSGQGERGAFFGQGTRLTVV.

This clone occurred a few times. The chain carries TRBV7-8 and TRBJ2-3; 9 bases fit TRBD1. CDR3 size: 15 residues. Germline V gene sequence: CDR1 SGHVS, CDR2 FQNEAQ. The V segment lost 5 bases and the J segment 4 bases; nucleotides outside the gene matches: 7. CDR3 region: CASSLWTGAADTQYF. The DNA of the CDR3 is TGTGCCAGCAGCCTCTGGACAGGGGCTGCAGATACGCAGTATTTT. The variable domain in full, completed from reference TRBV7-8 and TRBJ2-3, reads GAGVSQSPRYKVAKRGQDVALRCDPISGHVSLFWYQQALGQGPEFLTYFQNEAQLDKSGLPSDRFFAERPEGSVSTLKIQRTQQEDSAVYLCASSLWTGAADTQYFGPGTRLTVL.

The J gene is TRBJ2-1, the V gene TRBV18; 11 positions agree with TRBD1. Unmatched junction bases numbered 8, after V lost 6 bases and J lost 7 bases. The V gene's germline CDR1 is KGHSH and CDR2 LQKENI. The CDR3 is 15 amino acids. CDR3 amino acids: CASSAGQGANNEQFF. The CDR3 DNA is TGTGCCAGCTCTGCCGGACAGGGGGCTAATAATGAGCAGTTCTTC.

The gene calls are TRBV20-1 and TRBJ2-5; 7 bases fit TRBD1. CDR1 DFQATT and CDR2 SNEGSKA come from the germline V gene (reference sequence). The trim removed 3 bases at V and 5 bases at J, leaving 9 bases unmatched. CDR3 size: 14 residues. The CDR3 spells CSASRGLWEETQYF. CDR3 coding DNA: TGCAGTGCTAGTAGGGGGCTTTGGGAGGAGACCCAGTACTTC.

The V and J genes are TRBV19 and TRBJ1-2; no clear D. V shed 3 bases and J shed 1 base, with 9 bases lying between them. Per the germline V gene, CDR1 is LNHDA and CDR2 is SQIVND (reference sequence). The CDR3 contains 14 residues. CDR3 residues: CASSIRPGNYGYTF. CDR3 nucleotide sequence: TGTGCCAGTAGTATTCGTCCGGGTAACTATGGCTACACCTTC.

The sample holds one count of this clone. The chain recombines TRBV9 with TRBJ2-3, with D unclear. Germline CDR1 and CDR2: SGDLS and YYNGEE. Trimming took 0 bases from V and 2 from J, leaving 4 bases between them. This CDR3 region has 13 residues. CDR3 region: CASSVDITDTQYF. In DNA form, the CDR3 reads TGTGCCAGCAGCGTAGATATCACAGATACGCAGTATTTT.

This clone was recorded a few times. The V and J genes are TRBV29-1 and TRBJ2-1, with D possibly matching TRBD2 (6 bases). CDR1 is SQVTM and CDR2 is ANQGSEA in the germline V gene. V gave up 2 bases and J gave up 8 bases, with 19 bases separating them. The CDR3 runs 15 residues. CDR3 bases: TGCAGCGTTGAACAGGAGGGAGTGGGGGGAGATGAGCAGTTCTTC. Translation gives CSVEQEGVGGDEQFF.

The genes are TRBV6-5 and TRBJ1-2; D gene unclear. Deletions cut 7 bases from V and 5 bases from J, with 14 bases between. The CDR3 length is 13 residues. CDR1 and CDR2 (germline): MNHEY, SVGAGI. The CDR3 bases are TGTGCCAGCACTCGGAGGGCATCATATGGCTACACCTTC. Protein product: CASTRRASYGYTF.

The chain couples TRBV28 to TRBJ1-1; 9 bases align to TRBD1. CDR3 length: 16 amino acids. Unmatched junction bases numbered 12, after V lost 7 bases and J lost 3 bases. Per germline, CDR1 MDHEN and CDR2 SYDVKM. This chain's CDR3 is CASTPSLGQGDTEAFF. The CDR3 DNA is TGTGCCAGCACCCCCTCGCTGGGACAGGGTGACACTGAAGCTTTCTTT.

The V gene is TRBV7-3, the J gene TRBJ1-2, with 8 bases that match TRBD1. The J segment lost 6 bases and the V segment lost 5 bases, leaving 11 bases of the junction unmatched. There are 15 residues in the CDR3. From germline, CDR1 is SGHTA and CDR2 FQGTGA. CDR3 DNA: TGTGCCAGCAGCCCTGTGGCCGCAGGGGGCGATGGCTACACCTTC. Translated: CASSPVAAGGDGYTF.

CDR3 in amino acids: CASSLSGESIQYF. DNA of the CDR3: TGTGCCAGCAGCTTATCCGGGGAGAGCATTCAGTACTTC. This sequence joins TRBV7-3 and TRBJ2-4, with TRBD2 as a possible D gene (5 bases). This CDR3 region has 13 residues. The germline CDR1 and CDR2 sequences are SGHTA and FQGTGA. Trimming stripped 2 bases from V and 9 bases from J, with 11 bases between.

The chain recombines TRBV18 with TRBJ2-1; D ambiguous. The CDR3 sequence is 16 residues long. CDR1 and CDR2 from the germline V gene are KGHSH and LQKENI. Trimming cost V 1 base and J 6 bases, with 16 bases left between them. In nucleotides, the CDR3 is TGTGCCAGCTCACCACGCTTGAACTCCCCTCGCAATGAGCAGTTCTTC. Its protein is CASSPRLNSPRNEQFF.

The rearrangement uses TRBV5-5 and TRBJ1-1; 8 nucleotides line up with TRBD1. The V segment lost 2 bases and the J segment 1 base; nucleotides outside the gene matches: 7. The CDR3 has 16 amino acids. Germline-derived CDR1 and CDR2 are SGHKS and YYEKEE (reference sequence). The DNA for the CDR3 is TGTGCCAGCAGCTTTCTAGCAGACAGGGGGAACACTGAAGCTTTCTTT. Translating it yields CASSFLADRGNTEAFF. The full variable domain, in which reference TRBV5-5 and TRBJ1-1 provide the parts outside the CDR3, is DAGVTQSPTHLIKTRGQQVTLRCSPISGHKSVSWYQQVLGQGPQFIFQYYEKEERGRGNFPDRFSARQFPNYSSELNVNALLLGDSALYLCASSFLADRGNTEAFFGQGTRLTVV.

This clone came up once. This chain connects TRBV18 to TRBJ1-6; D is possibly TRBD1 (6 bases). Germline CDR1 KGHSH, CDR2 LQKENI. This CDR3 contains 13 residues. The V end was cut by 4 bases, the J end by 8 bases, with 9 bases between. The CDR3 coding sequence is TGTGCCAGCTCACTGCACAGGGATTCACCCCTCCACTTT. It encodes CASSLHRDSPLHF. Using reference TRBV18 and TRBJ1-6 for the parts outside the CDR3, the full variable domain is NAGVMQNPRHLVRRRGQEARLRCSPMKGHSHVYWYRQLPEEGLKFMVYLQKENIIDESGMPKERFSAEFPKEGPSILRIQQVVRGDSAAYFCASSLHRDSPLHFGNGTRLTVT.

CDR3 bases: TGTGCCAGCAGTTTGGACACTTCGACTGGAAACACCATATATTTT. Its translation is CASSLDTSTGNTIYF. The V and J genes are TRBV28 and TRBJ1-3; D might be TRBD1 (5 bases). The CDR3 totals 15 residues. Germline CDR1 MDHEN, CDR2 SYDVKM. V lost 3 bases, J lost 2 bases, and 11 bases lay in between. Full variable domain (missing parts from reference TRBV28 and TRBJ1-3): DVKVTQSSRYLVKRTGEKVFLECVQDMDHENMFWYRQDPGLGLRLIYFSYDVKMKEKGDIPEGYSVSREKKERFSLILESASTNQTSMYLCASSLDTSTGNTIYFGEGSWLTVV.

In nucleotides, the CDR3 is TGTGCCATCAGGGCGACAGGACAAACCTCCTACGAGCAGTACTTC. Translating it yields CAIRATGQTSYEQYF. J is TRBJ2-7 and V is TRBV10-3; D is possibly TRBD1 (6 bases). CDR3 length equals 15 residues. CDR1 ENHRY and CDR2 SYGVKD come from the germline V gene. The V end lost 6 bases, the J end lost 0 bases, and 15 bases lay between the germline ends.